What follows are 25 T cell receptor beta chains derived from one specimen sequenced in a study of tumor and adjacent non-tumor tissue in lung cancer. RNA was extracted from bulk tissue without any cell sorting. This non-tumor lung sample came from over 3 cm beyond the tumor edge. A modified ARM-PCR protocol with three rounds of nested PCR amplified TCRbeta. A single record per CDR3 protein comes from TCRdb applying MiXCR to the multiplex PCR reads. The table has some 80,000 distinct CDR3 sequences, just over 75% seen once; the top ten hold around 40%. Material: distant non-tumor lung tissue. All receptors come from a man between 65 and 79 years old with non-small cell lung cancer.

For this clonotype: One end of the junction does not line up with germline, which may come from a read error. J is TRBJ2-7 and V is TRBV13, with 8 bases that match TRBD2. The CDR3 covers 13 residues. CDR1 is PRHDT, CDR2 FYEKMQ, per germline (reference sequence). The CDR3 sequence is CASNPLKLAEHYF. The CDR3 nucleotides are TGTGCCAGCAACCCACTAAAACTAGCGGAGCACTATTTC.

This clonotype was picked up one time. Without the conserved terminal phenylalanine or tryptophan, this CDR3 likely stems from a read error. This rearrangement joins TRBV29-1 to TRBJ2-1, with a weak D call TRBD1 (6 bases). With 7 bases removed from V and 7 bases from J, the gap between germline ends came to 14 bases. The CDR3 extends over 12 amino acids. Germline V gene sequence: CDR1 SQVTM, CDR2 ANQGSEA. The CDR3 nucleotides read TGCAGCGCTGTAAGCCAGGGGAATGAGCAGTTCTTA. Amino acids: CSAVSQGNEQFL.

This clonotype was seen a few times. The genes are TRBV28 and TRBJ1-2; D call uncertain. The CDR3 is 17 amino acids. CDR1 and CDR2 from the germline V gene are MDHEN and SYDVKM. V gave up 5 bases and J gave up 3 bases, with 22 bases separating them. The CDR3 loop reads CASSPPPGSQGDYGYTF. The DNA of the CDR3 is TGTGCCAGCAGTCCCCCCCCCGGGAGCCAAGGTGACTATGGCTACACCTTC.

About this clonotype: A read error may explain this, as a much larger clone is one base away. V gene TRBV30 combines with J gene TRBJ2-1; D possibly corresponds to TRBD2 (6 bases). Germline loops: CDR1 GTSNPN, CDR2 SVGIG (reference sequence). The CDR3 covers 12 residues. In DNA, the CDR3 is TGTGCCTGGAGTCTCCGCGGGAATGTGCAGTTCTTC. Amino acid sequence: CAWSLRGNVQFF.

Points on this clonotype: The junction shows a germline mismatch at one end, possibly a read error. The chain is built from TRBV6-1 and TRBJ2-4; D is uncertain. Germline CDR1 MNHNS, CDR2 SASEGT. The CDR3 covers 13 residues. CDR3 residues: CASSEQIQNIQYF. CDR3 nucleotides: TGTGCCAGCAGTGAACAGATCCAAAATATTCAGTACTTC.

Note on this clonotype: A junction end diverges from the germline sequence, so it may reflect a read error. The V call is TRBV11-2, the J call TRBJ1-1, with TRBD1 as a possible D gene (5 bases). Germline V gene data show CDR1 as SGHAT and CDR2 as FQNNGV. The CDR3 is made up of 12 amino acids. The CDR3 sequence: CASTLRGTDASF. The CDR3 coding sequence is TGTGCCAGCACATTGAGGGGTACTGATGCTTCCTTT.

This clonotype came up a few times. A clone one base away is much larger, so this may be a read error. This chain connects TRBV12-3 or TRBV12-4 to TRBJ1-2; D unresolved. Trimming removed 5 bases from V and 10 bases from J, with 20 bases in between. This CDR3 contains 14 residues. CDR3 in amino acids: CASSPTDVLTDYTF. The CDR3 bases are TGTGCCAGCAGTCCGACGGACGTTCTGACGGACTACACCTTC.

Comments on this clonotype: An end of the junction does not agree with germline; a read error may underlie this. Here the CDR3 DNA reads TGCGCCAGCACTTCCCAACTTAAGACCCAGTATTTC. Encoded protein: CASTSQLKTQYF. The chain has TRBV6-2 or TRBV6-3 and TRBJ2-5; D is unclear. CDR3 length equals 12 residues. Germline-derived CDR1 and CDR2 are MNHEY and SVGEGT.

Regarding this clonotype: Being one base from a much bigger clone, this may be a read error. The chain carries TRBV28 and TRBJ1-6; unclear D gene. This CDR3 is built from 12 residues. Germline V CDR1 and CDR2: MDHEN, SYDVKM. The DNA of the CDR3 is TGTGCCAGCAGTTTAAATAATTCATCCCTCCACTTT. It encodes CASSLNNSSLHF.

By sample fraction, this clonotype is medium-sized. This rearrangement joins TRBV29-1 to TRBJ2-7; D unresolved. This CDR3 region has 13 residues. The V end was cut by 4 bases, the J end by 5 bases, with 15 bases between. Germline loops: CDR1 SQVTM, CDR2 ANQGSEA. The CDR3 reads CSVGASGMHEQYF. CDR3 in DNA: TGCAGCGTTGGGGCAAGTGGGATGCACGAGCAGTACTTC.

This clonotype has just one count. The J gene is TRBJ2-2, the V gene TRBV11-2, with no clear D. Trimming took 1 base from V and 7 from J, leaving 16 bases between them. This CDR3 comprises 16 residues. Germline CDR1 reads SGHAT; CDR2 reads FQNNGV. The CDR3 region is CASSLALTRRIGELFF. The CDR3 nucleotides are TGTGCCAGCAGCTTAGCCCTGACTCGCAGGATCGGGGAGCTGTTTTTT.

Note on this clonotype: Compared with germline, one end of the junction differs, possibly owing to a read error. J is TRBJ2-1 and V is TRBV11-2; a weak D match, TRBD1 (5 bases). Germline CDR1 is SGHAT and CDR2 is FQNNGV. CDR3 length equals 18 residues. The CDR3 DNA reads TGTGCCAGTAGCTTAGAATCTCTGGGGCGGACATCCTACAATGAGCAGTTCTTC. Its protein product is CASSLESLGRTSYNEQFF.

Worth noting for this clonotype: At one boundary the junction diverges from the germline segment, which might be a read error. The CDR3 nucleotides are TGTATCGTTGTTGCTACATCCTACGAGCAGTACTTC. It encodes CIVVATSYEQYF. J is TRBJ2-7 and V is TRBV29-1; D not resolved. Germline V gives CDR1 SQVTM, CDR2 ANQGSEA. The CDR3 has 12 residues.

The chain recombines TRBV20-1 with TRBJ1-5; D assignment may be TRBD1 or TRBD2 (5 bases each). The J call may be faulty, since TRBJ2-3 better matches the DNA end. Germline V gene lookup returns CDR1 DFQATT and CDR2 SNEGSKA (reference sequence). The CDR3 loop spans 14 amino acids. The CDR3 coding sequence is TGCAGTGCTAGTCACAGGACGGGGAACCAGCCCCAGTATTTT. Translating gives CSASHRTGNQPQYF.

In its sample, this clonotype was seen a few times. A much bigger clone sits one base away, suggesting this may be a read error. The V call is TRBV6-1, the J call TRBJ2-2; D unresolved. V was trimmed by 5 bases and J by 3 bases, leaving 10 bases between them. The CDR3 extends over 14 amino acids. The germline V gene encodes CDR1 MNHNS and CDR2 SASEGT. Here the CDR3 DNA reads TGTGCCAGCAGTAACTGGCTTTACACCGGGGAGCTGTTTTTT. As protein: CASSNWLYTGELFF.

This clonotype was observed a single time. The J gene is TRBJ1-1, the V gene TRBV6-1; D might be TRBD1 (5 bases). The V and J ends lost 6 bases and 8 bases respectively, with 16 bases between them. From germline, CDR1 is MNHNS and CDR2 SASEGT. This CDR3 contains 13 residues. The CDR3: CASSAGWNIEAFF. The CDR3 nucleotides are TGTGCCAGCAGCGCAGGGTGGAACATCGAAGCTTTCTTT.

This clonotype was detected only a few times. The rearrangement joins TRBV3-1 to TRBJ2-7; 9 bases agree with TRBD2. This CDR3 has 16 residues. The trim removed 2 bases at V and 2 bases at J, leaving 7 bases unmatched. CDR1 and CDR2 (germline): LGHDT, YNNKEL (reference sequence). The CDR3 DNA reads as TGTGCCAGCAGCCAACCGTTAGCGGGGGATACCTACGAGCAGTACTTC. The encoded protein is CASSQPLAGDTYEQYF.

A word on this clonotype: The junction departs from the called germline gene at one end, perhaps through a read error. V is TRBV10-1 and J is TRBJ2-1, with 11 bases lining up with TRBD2. The CDR3 length is 18 residues. Germline V lookup: CDR1 WNHNN, CDR2 SYGVQD (reference sequence). The CDR3 nucleotides are TGCGCCAGCTGTGAGAATTGGTCTAGCGGGAGGACCTACAATGAGCAGTTCTTC. Amino acids: CASCENWSSGRTYNEQFF.

As regards this clonotype: Mismatch with germline at one junction end may stem from a read error. The chain links TRBV4-3 to TRBJ1-4, with D possibly being TRBD1 (6 bases). The CDR3 has 16 residues. The V gene's germline CDR1 is LGHNA and CDR2 YSLEER. The CDR3, as DNA: TGCGCCAGCAACCAGGCAACAGGGCGGCGGACTGAAAAACCGTTTTTT. As protein: CASNQATGRRTEKPFF.

V gene TRBV6-2 or TRBV6-3 combines with J gene TRBJ1-1; D is perhaps TRBD1 (6 bases). The V gene lost 11 bases and the J gene lost 8 bases, with 27 bases spanning the gap. CDR3 length: 15 amino acids. CDR1 and CDR2 (germline): MNHEY, SVGEGT. CDR3 nucleotide sequence: TGTGCCGGCCGATCTTTAGTGGGACAAAGAAGAGAAGCTTTCTTT. It specifies CAGRSLVGQRREAFF.

Concerning this clonotype itself: At one boundary the junction diverges from the germline segment, which might be a read error. The chain joins TRBV6-5 to TRBJ2-3; possible D gene TRBD2, 5 bases. Germline loops: CDR1 MNHEY, CDR2 SVGAGI. The CDR3 has 15 residues. In nucleotides, the CDR3 is TGTACCAGCAGTTCATTAACACTAGGGACAGATACGCAGTATTTT. Translating it yields CTSSSLTLGTDTQYF.

Regarding this clonotype: The CDR3 does not end in the conserved phenylalanine or tryptophan, so this is likely a read error. The CDR3 is CASSSQGFSDSQYL. The CDR3 nucleotides are TGTGCCAGCAGCTCGCAGGGGTTCTCAGATTCGCAGTATCTT. This sequence joins TRBV11-2 and TRBJ2-3, with D maybe TRBD1 (6 bases). Germline assignment: CDR1 SGHAT and CDR2 FQNNGV. The CDR3 covers 14 residues.

Remarks on this clonotype: A much bigger clone sits one base away, suggesting this may be a read error. V is TRBV29-1 and J is TRBJ1-1; D is undetermined. V lost 4 bases and J 5 bases, leaving 11 bases between the germline ends. The CDR3 length is 12 residues. Germline V gene data show CDR1 as SQVTM and CDR2 as ANQGSEA. The CDR3 coding sequence is TGCAGCGTTGTTAGGGAGACGACTGAAGCTTTCTTT. Protein product: CSVVRETTEAFF. Together with reference TRBV29-1 and TRBJ1-1, the CDR3 gives the full variable domain: SAVISQKPSRDICQRGTSLTIQCQVDSQVTMMFWYRQQPGQSLTLIATANQGSEATYESGFVIDKFPISRPNLTFSTLTVSNMSPEDSSIYLCSVVRETTEAFFGQGTRLTVV.

V gene TRBV5-4 combines with J gene TRBJ2-2, with 8 bases aligning to TRBD2. Germline V CDR1 and CDR2: SGHNT, YYREEE (reference sequence). The ends lost 4 bases at V and 6 bases at J; junction bases unmatched: 8. The CDR3 has 15 residues. CDR3 region: CASSILGLVSGELFF. In DNA, the CDR3 is TGTGCCAGCAGCATACTGGGACTAGTGTCCGGGGAGCTGTTTTTT.

The sample holds many counts of this clonotype. The chain uses TRBV5-5 and TRBJ2-7; D gene uncertain. V was clipped by 1 base and J by 2 bases, with 7 bases between them. The CDR3 length is 13 residues. CDR1 and CDR2 from the germline V gene are SGHKS and YYEKEE (reference sequence). CDR3 in amino acids: CASSLNPTYEQYF. Here the CDR3 DNA reads TGTGCCAGCAGCTTGAATCCAACCTACGAGCAGTACTTC.